The 14 T cell receptor beta chains below come from one sample, sequenced in a study of T cells in Graves' hyperthyroidism and ophthalmopathy. The source material, RNA transcripts, was used to amplify TCR beta CDR3 regions. With the HTBI primer set, the TCR CDR3 went through a first round of RT-PCR. TCRdb re-called the multiplex PCR reads through MiXCR, storing one row per CDR3 protein. The profile shows about 360,000 distinct CDR3 sequences, approximately 15% of them singletons. Sequenced input: blood. All receptors come from a woman under 30 with Graves' hyperthyroidism that later progressed to Graves' ophthalmopathy.

This clonotype was seen repeatedly, ten times or more. The chain uses TRBV12-3 or TRBV12-4 and TRBJ1-4, with D possibly being TRBD1 (6 bases). The length of the CDR3 is 15 residues. Trimming removed 6 bases from V and 5 bases from J, with 16 bases in between. CDR3 sequence (DNA): TGTGCCAGCAGGGCGGCGGGGGCGGGGAATGAAAAACTGTTTTTT. Amino acid sequence: CASRAAGAGNEKLFF.

The V call is TRBV6-5, the J call TRBJ2-2; a weak D match, TRBD2 (6 bases). This CDR3 contains 15 residues. CDR1 and CDR2 from the germline V gene are MNHEY and SVGAGI. Trimming left V 0 bases short and J 13 bases short, with 18 bases between. The CDR3: CASSYSSGVQEGLFF. CDR3 coding DNA: TGTGCCAGCAGTTACTCAAGCGGAGTCCAGGAGGGGCTGTTTTTT.

This clonotype showed up just a few times. This rearrangement joins TRBV20-1 to TRBJ2-1, with D perhaps matching TRBD2 (5 bases). The CDR3 is 13 amino acids. CDR1 DFQATT and CDR2 SNEGSKA come from the germline V gene (reference sequence). Trimming shortened V by 0 bases and J by 5 bases, and 8 bases separated the two germline ends. In nucleotides, the CDR3 is TGCAGTGCTAGAGATCGGGGAAACAATGAGCAGTTCTTC. It codes for CSARDRGNNEQFF.

This clonotype was seen ten or more times. The V and J genes are TRBV5-1 and TRBJ1-2; no clear D gene. The V end was cut by 0 bases, the J end by 5 bases, with 8 bases between. Germline V gene data show CDR1 as SGHRS and CDR2 as YFSETQ. There are 13 residues in the CDR3. For the CDR3, the DNA is TGCGCCAGCAGCTTGGGGGAGATGTATGGCTACACCTTC. This codes for CASSLGEMYGYTF.

A few counts support this clonotype. The V and J genes are TRBV5-1 and TRBJ2-3; the D call may be TRBD1 or TRBD2 (7 bases each). Germline V CDR1 and CDR2: SGHRS, YFSETQ. There are 15 residues in the CDR3. Trimming left V 4 bases short and J 0 bases short, with 12 bases between. CDR3 DNA: TGCGCCAGCAGCCCGGGGGGACAGAGCACAGATACGCAGTATTTT. Translated, it gives CASSPGGQSTDTQYF.

This clonotype was seen many times. The chain employs TRBV28 and TRBJ2-3, with TRBD2 matching over 13 bases. The V gene end was trimmed by 5 bases and the J gene end by 4 bases; junction bases not matched to a gene: 6. Germline V gives CDR1 MDHEN, CDR2 SYDVKM. This CDR3 has 16 amino acids. CDR3 nucleotide sequence: TGTGCCAGCAGTATCAGTACTAGCGGGAGGGCAGATACGCAGTATTTT. It yields the protein CASSISTSGRADTQYF.

On this clonotype: Given a much more abundant clone one base away, this may be a read error. The chain is built from TRBV6-2 or TRBV6-3 and TRBJ2-3; D gene ambiguous. There are 14 residues in the CDR3. The germline gives CDR1 MNHEY, CDR2 SVGEGT. The CDR3 here is CASGYSYSTDTQYF. The CDR3 DNA sequence: TGTGCCAGCGGTTACTCTTATAGCACAGATACGCAGTATTTT.

The chain employs TRBV20-1 and TRBJ2-1, with 8 bases lining up with TRBD1. The V gene's germline CDR1 is DFQATT and CDR2 SNEGSKA (reference sequence). This CDR3 is built from 13 residues. V shed 6 bases, J shed 7 bases, and the junction held 8 bases outside the gene matches. The CDR3 loop is CSARRTGTNEQFF. In DNA form, the CDR3 reads TGCAGTGCCCGACGGACAGGGACAAATGAGCAGTTCTTC.

This clonotype was detected ten times or more. The chain has TRBV28 and TRBJ1-2; weak D call: TRBD1 (5 bases). The V end was cut by 7 bases, the J end by 6 bases, with 15 bases between. This CDR3 comprises 13 residues. Germline V gene data show CDR1 as MDHEN and CDR2 as SYDVKM. The CDR3 DNA is TGTGCCAGCAAGGAGGGGATGGGAGATGGCTACACCTTC. This encodes CASKEGMGDGYTF.

This clonotype was detected a few times. The chain has TRBV15 and TRBJ1-5; TRBD1 matches 9 bases. Trimming removed 5 bases from V and 5 bases from J; junction bases left unmatched: 4. From germline, CDR1 is LNHNV and CDR2 YYDKDF (reference sequence). The CDR3 is 14 residues long. DNA for the CDR3: TGTGCCACCAGCCGGGACAGGGAAGATCAGCCCCAGCATTTT. Protein: CATSRDREDQPQHF.

This clonotype was observed many times. DNA of the CDR3: TGTGCCAGCAGTTTCGGGGCCCGCAAGTCTGACGAGCAGTACTTC. Translation: CASSFGARKSDEQYF. The chain couples TRBV28 to TRBJ2-7; perhaps D is TRBD1 or TRBD2 (5 bases each). Germline values: CDR1 MDHEN, CDR2 SYDVKM. The CDR3 extends over 15 amino acids. V was clipped by 3 bases and J by 5 bases, with 17 bases between them.

This clonotype was counted ten times or more. Here the CDR3 reads CASSISGRANNEQFF. The CDR3, as DNA: TGCGCCAGCAGCATTAGCGGGAGGGCCAACAATGAGCAGTTCTTC. The chain has TRBV5-1 and TRBJ2-1; 11 nucleotides agree with TRBD2. Germline V gene sequence: CDR1 SGHRS, CDR2 YFSETQ. The CDR3 is 15 residues long. V lost 4 bases and J lost 5; bases outside the gene matches: 5.

The table lists this clonotype with a few counts. This chain links TRBV4-1 with TRBJ2-2; TRBD1 agrees at 7 bases. From germline, CDR1 is MGHRA and CDR2 YSYEKL. CDR3 length equals 14 residues. With V trimmed by 6 bases and J by 2 bases, 3 bases remained unmatched. In DNA form, the CDR3 reads TGCGCCAGCAGACGACAGGGAAACACCGGGGAGCTGTTTTTT. It encodes CASRRQGNTGELFF.

The count of this clonotype is one. The rearrangement links TRBV15 to TRBJ2-6, with D possibly matching TRBD1 (5 bases). Looked up from germline, CDR1 is LNHNV and CDR2 is YYDKDF (reference sequence). The CDR3 sequence is 14 residues long. V was clipped by 9 bases and J by 0 bases, with 9 bases between them. The CDR3 DNA is TGTGCCACGCAAGGGGTCTCTGGGGCCAACGTCCTGACTTTC. It codes for CATQGVSGANVLTF.